Listed below are T cell receptor beta chains from one sample, sequenced in a study of blood T cell repertoires in COVID-19. Sequencing used immunoSEQ multiplex PCR; TCRdb keeps in-frame clones, though not all of them. This sample carries 130,000 to 150,000 clones, 70% to 90% of them seen once, and the ten largest clones take 1.2%. Source material: PBMCs or T cells enriched from blood (not recorded which). These receptors all stem from a woman aged 25-40 years with acute COVID-19. CDR3s include the opening cysteine and the closing phenylalanine or tryptophan. D genes are given only for firm matches. The size of a clone is reported for some rows only, either as once, few or many, or as a class for expanded clones.

d_gene: NA
j_gene: TRBJ2-7
v_gene: TRBV19
abundance: once
len: 15
CDR3nt: TGTGCCAGTAGTATTTCAGGGTACCCCTCCTACGAGCAGTACTTC
CDR3aa: CASSISGYPSYEQYF

d_gene: TRBD1
j_gene: TRBJ1-2
v_gene: TRBV28
abundance: NA
len: 12
CDR3nt: TGTGCCAGCAGAGGGGGCGGCTATGGCTACACCTTC
CDR3aa: CASRGGGYGYTF

d_gene: NA
j_gene: TRBJ1-1
v_gene: TRBV2
abundance: NA
len: 13
CDR3nt: TGTGCCAGCAGTGTTGAGGGGAACACTGAAGCTTTCTTT
CDR3aa: CASSVEGNTEAFF

d_gene: NA
j_gene: TRBJ2-7
v_gene: TRBV29-1
abundance: once
len: 13
CDR3nt: TGCAGCGTTGCCAGGGTCTCCCACTACGAGCAGTACTTC
CDR3aa: CSVARVSHYEQYF

d_gene: NA
j_gene: TRBJ1-2
v_gene: TRBV19
abundance: few
len: 14
CDR3nt: TGTGCCAGTACCCCAGGAGGCGGTAACTATGGCTACACCTTC
CDR3aa: CASTPGGGNYGYTF

d_gene: TRBD1
j_gene: TRBJ2-3
v_gene: TRBV5-6
abundance: NA
len: 14
CDR3nt: TGTGCCAGCAGGGACAGGGGGCTTGGGGGTACGCAGTATTTT
CDR3aa: CASRDRGLGGTQYF

d_gene: NA
j_gene: TRBJ1-2
v_gene: TRBV6-2/TRBV6-3
abundance: NA
len: 13
CDR3nt: TGTGCCAGCAGTCCAGGGGTAAACTATGGCTACACCTTC
CDR3aa: CASSPGVNYGYTF

d_gene: TRBD1
j_gene: TRBJ1-2
v_gene: TRBV7-2
abundance: NA
len: 18
CDR3nt: TGTGCCAGCAGCCGCGAGGGCGGGACAGGGGTGCTACGTTCGGGCTACACCTTC
CDR3aa: CASSREGGTGVLRSGYTF

d_gene: TRBD1
j_gene: TRBJ2-1
v_gene: TRBV7-2
abundance: NA
len: 14
CDR3nt: TGTGCCAGCAGGGGACAGCGAGCCTACAATGAGCAGTTCTTC
CDR3aa: CASRGQRAYNEQFF

d_gene: TRBD2
j_gene: TRBJ2-7
v_gene: TRBV2
abundance: NA
len: 14
CDR3nt: TGTGCCAGCAGTGAAGCGGGACTAGCGGGGGAGCAGTACTTC
CDR3aa: CASSEAGLAGEQYF

d_gene: NA
j_gene: TRBJ1-1
v_gene: TRBV6-6
abundance: NA
len: 14
CDR3nt: TGTGCCAGCAGTTACTCGAGGGTAAACACTGAAGCTTTCTTT
CDR3aa: CASSYSRVNTEAFF

d_gene: TRBD2
j_gene: TRBJ2-1
v_gene: TRBV19
abundance: NA
len: 18
CDR3nt: TGTGCCAGTAGTATAGGTACTAGCGGAGGGAGCTCCTACAATGAGCAGTTCTTC
CDR3aa: CASSIGTSGGSSYNEQFF

d_gene: TRBD1
j_gene: TRBJ1-1
v_gene: TRBV12-3/TRBV12-4
abundance: NA
len: 13
CDR3nt: TGTGCCAGCAGTTCCACAGGGGGCACTGAAGCTTTCTTT
CDR3aa: CASSSTGGTEAFF

d_gene: NA
j_gene: TRBJ2-4
v_gene: TRBV6-5
abundance: NA
len: 12
CDR3nt: TGTGCCAGCAGTCCCCAAGGGGAAGCTCAGTACTTC
CDR3aa: CASSPQGEAQYF

d_gene: NA
j_gene: TRBJ2-7
v_gene: TRBV7-9
abundance: NA
len: 13
CDR3nt: TGTGCCAGCAGCTTAGTCCAGGGGCACGAGCAGTACTTC
CDR3aa: CASSLVQGHEQYF

d_gene: TRBD2
j_gene: TRBJ2-1
v_gene: TRBV4-3
abundance: NA
len: 18
CDR3nt: TGCGCCAGCAGCCAAGAAGCGGCTAGCGGGAGTTCCTACAATGAGCAGTTCTTC
CDR3aa: CASSQEAASGSSYNEQFF

d_gene: NA
j_gene: TRBJ1-1
v_gene: TRBV27
abundance: once
len: 15
CDR3nt: TGTGCCAGCAGTTTATATTCAACAGCATTCACTGAAGCTTTCTTT
CDR3aa: CASSLYSTAFTEAFF

d_gene: TRBD1
j_gene: TRBJ2-6
v_gene: TRBV28
abundance: NA
len: 16
CDR3nt: TGTGCCAGCGCGGAGACAGGGGTCGCTGGGGCCAACGTCCTGACTTTC
CDR3aa: CASAETGVAGANVLTF

d_gene: TRBD1
j_gene: TRBJ2-2
v_gene: TRBV12-3/TRBV12-4
abundance: NA
len: 13
CDR3nt: TGTGCCAGCAGTGCAACAGGGGCCGGGGAGCTGTTTTTT
CDR3aa: CASSATGAGELFF

d_gene: TRBD2
j_gene: TRBJ2-7
v_gene: TRBV3-1/TRBV3-2
abundance: NA
len: 14
CDR3nt: TGTGCCAGCAGCCAAGCCGGGGGGACTTACGAGCAGTACTTC
CDR3aa: CASSQAGGTYEQYF

d_gene: NA
j_gene: TRBJ2-1
v_gene: TRBV5-6
abundance: NA
len: 14
CDR3nt: TGTGCCAGCAGCCCGTGGTGGGAGCGGAATGAGCAGTTCTTC
CDR3aa: CASSPWWERNEQFF

d_gene: TRBD1
j_gene: TRBJ2-7
v_gene: TRBV11-2
abundance: NA
len: 14
CDR3nt: TGTGCCAGCAGGTCACTAGGAAGGGGGCCCGAGCAGTACTTC
CDR3aa: CASRSLGRGPEQYF

d_gene: TRBD1
j_gene: TRBJ2-6
v_gene: TRBV19
abundance: NA
len: 16
CDR3nt: TGTGCCAGTAGTATTACGACAGGGACTGGGGCCAACGTCCTGACTTTC
CDR3aa: CASSITTGTGANVLTF

d_gene: TRBD2
j_gene: TRBJ2-1
v_gene: TRBV6-6
abundance: NA
len: 14
CDR3nt: TGTGCCAGCAGAGATAGCGGGAATGTAGATGAGCAGTTCTTC
CDR3aa: CASRDSGNVDEQFF

d_gene: NA
j_gene: TRBJ1-5
v_gene: TRBV4-1
abundance: NA
len: 12
CDR3nt: TGCGCCAGCAGCCAAGAGGGGGGGCCCCAGCATTTT
CDR3aa: CASSQEGGPQHF

d_gene: NA
j_gene: TRBJ1-3
v_gene: TRBV9
abundance: NA
len: 12
CDR3nt: TGTGCCAGCAGCCACATGGGAAACACCATATATTTT
CDR3aa: CASSHMGNTIYF

d_gene: TRBD1
j_gene: TRBJ1-3
v_gene: TRBV28
abundance: NA
len: 17
CDR3nt: TGTGCCAGCAGTACCCTAACAGGGGGCAACTCTGGAAACACCATATATTTT
CDR3aa: CASSTLTGGNSGNTIYF

d_gene: TRBD1
j_gene: TRBJ2-7
v_gene: TRBV3-1/TRBV3-2
abundance: NA
len: 13
CDR3nt: TGTGCCAGCGGGACAGGGGGCGCCTACGAGCAGTACTTC
CDR3aa: CASGTGGAYEQYF

d_gene: NA
j_gene: TRBJ2-1
v_gene: TRBV10-3
abundance: NA
len: 15
CDR3nt: TGTGCCATCTCACCACTAGGCGGCTCCTACAATGAGCAGTTCTTC
CDR3aa: CAISPLGGSYNEQFF

d_gene: TRBD2
j_gene: TRBJ2-7
v_gene: TRBV27
abundance: NA
len: 14
CDR3nt: TGTGCCAGCAGTTTCGGAGCGGGAGGGTACGAGCAGTACTTC
CDR3aa: CASSFGAGGYEQYF

d_gene: NA
j_gene: TRBJ2-1
v_gene: TRBV5-1
abundance: NA
len: 17
CDR3nt: TGCGCCAGCAGCTGGGGTGAGCGGGTGGATGGTTCCAATGAGCAGTTCTTC
CDR3aa: CASSWGERVDGSNEQFF

d_gene: NA
j_gene: TRBJ1-2
v_gene: TRBV27
abundance: NA
len: 12
CDR3nt: TGTGCCAGCAGAACTTCTAACTATGGCTACACCTTC
CDR3aa: CASRTSNYGYTF

d_gene: NA
j_gene: TRBJ2-1
v_gene: TRBV18
abundance: NA
len: 13
CDR3nt: TGTGCCAGCTCACCATCACAGTACAATGAGCAGTTCTTC
CDR3aa: CASSPSQYNEQFF

d_gene: TRBD2
j_gene: TRBJ2-7
v_gene: TRBV28
abundance: NA
len: 16
CDR3nt: TGTGCCAGCAGACCCCCGGGGACTAGCGGGATGGGCGAGCAGTACTTC
CDR3aa: CASRPPGTSGMGEQYF

d_gene: NA
j_gene: TRBJ1-2
v_gene: TRBV24-1
abundance: NA
len: 14
CDR3nt: TGTGCCACCAGTGATGCGGGGGGGTACTATGGCTACACCTTC
CDR3aa: CATSDAGGYYGYTF

d_gene: NA
j_gene: TRBJ1-1
v_gene: TRBV14
abundance: NA
len: 14
CDR3nt: TGTGCCAGCAGCCAACTCAGGGGTCGGACTGAAGCTTTCTTT
CDR3aa: CASSQLRGRTEAFF

d_gene: NA
j_gene: TRBJ2-3
v_gene: TRBV2
abundance: NA
len: 15
CDR3nt: TGTGCCAGCAGTGTTGAGGGGGTTGGGGCAGATACGCAGTATTTT
CDR3aa: CASSVEGVGADTQYF

d_gene: NA
j_gene: TRBJ1-3
v_gene: TRBV28
abundance: NA
len: 16
CDR3nt: TGTGCCAGCAGTCCCTCCCCGGTGAACTCTGGAAACACCATATATTTT
CDR3aa: CASSPSPVNSGNTIYF

d_gene: TRBD2
j_gene: TRBJ2-1
v_gene: TRBV27
abundance: NA
len: 15
CDR3nt: TGTGCCAGCAACCGCGCGGGAGTGGAATACAATGAGCAGTTCTTC
CDR3aa: CASNRAGVEYNEQFF

d_gene: NA
j_gene: TRBJ2-1
v_gene: TRBV9
abundance: NA
len: 17
CDR3nt: TGTGCCAGCAGCGTAGGGATAGACAGTGCAGGATACAATGAGCAGTTCTTC
CDR3aa: CASSVGIDSAGYNEQFF

d_gene: NA
j_gene: TRBJ2-1
v_gene: TRBV1
abundance: few
len: 18
CDR3nt: TGCACCAGCAGCCAAGATCTCCAGGGAGCGGGTTTATACAATGAGCAGTTCTTC
CDR3aa: CTSSQDLQGAGLYNEQFF

d_gene: NA
j_gene: TRBJ2-2
v_gene: TRBV27
abundance: NA
len: 16
CDR3nt: TGTGCCAGCAGTCCCGCCGTGGGAGAGTACACCGGGGAGCTGTTTTTT
CDR3aa: CASSPAVGEYTGELFF

d_gene: NA
j_gene: TRBJ1-5
v_gene: TRBV28
abundance: NA
len: 14
CDR3nt: TGTGCCAGTATTGCCTCGGGTGATAATCAGCCCCAGCATTTT
CDR3aa: CASIASGDNQPQHF

d_gene: NA
j_gene: TRBJ2-7
v_gene: TRBV25-1
abundance: NA
len: 17
CDR3nt: TGTGCCAGCAATGGGAGGGCTGGACAGGGTAAATCCTACGAGCAGTACTTC
CDR3aa: CASNGRAGQGKSYEQYF

d_gene: TRBD2
j_gene: TRBJ2-2
v_gene: TRBV3-1/TRBV3-2
abundance: NA
len: 18
CDR3nt: TGTGCCAGCAGCCCATCGGGCGGGAGGCCCTTATACACCGGGGAGCTGTTTTTT
CDR3aa: CASSPSGGRPLYTGELFF

d_gene: TRBD1
j_gene: TRBJ2-3
v_gene: TRBV5-1
abundance: NA
len: 16
CDR3nt: TGCGCCAGCAGCCCGAACAGGGGGCGCGGCACAGATACGCAGTATTTT
CDR3aa: CASSPNRGRGTDTQYF

d_gene: TRBD2
j_gene: TRBJ2-3
v_gene: TRBV11-2
abundance: NA
len: 18
CDR3nt: TGTGCCAGCAGCTTAGCCCGCCTAGCGGGCGAAAGCACAGATACGCAGTATTTT
CDR3aa: CASSLARLAGESTDTQYF

d_gene: NA
j_gene: TRBJ1-5
v_gene: TRBV30
abundance: NA
len: 15
CDR3nt: TGTGCCTGGAGTGTAGGAGGAGGGGGCAATCAGCCCCAGCATTTT
CDR3aa: CAWSVGGGGNQPQHF

d_gene: TRBD1
j_gene: TRBJ2-3
v_gene: TRBV2
abundance: NA
len: 15
CDR3nt: TGTGCCAGCAGTCCCGGACAGGGAATCGCAGATACGCAGTATTTT
CDR3aa: CASSPGQGIADTQYF

d_gene: NA
j_gene: TRBJ1-2
v_gene: TRBV6-1
abundance: NA
len: 15
CDR3nt: TGTGCCAGCAGTGAAGTTTGGAGGGAGATGTATGGCTACACCTTC
CDR3aa: CASSEVWREMYGYTF

d_gene: TRBD2
j_gene: TRBJ2-3
v_gene: TRBV25-1
abundance: NA
len: 12
CDR3nt: TGTGCCAGCTGGGGAAACGGGGGGGCGCAGTATTTT
CDR3aa: CASWGNGGAQYF

d_gene: NA
j_gene: TRBJ2-3
v_gene: TRBV21-1
abundance: NA
len: 20
CDR3nt: TGTGCCAGCAGCAAATCGACCGACAGGCCCTATTGCGTCAGTACAGATACGCAGTATTTT
CDR3aa: CASSKSTDRPYCVSTDTQYF

d_gene: TRBD1
j_gene: TRBJ1-2
v_gene: TRBV5-1
abundance: NA
len: 14
CDR3nt: TGCGCCAGCAGCTATGAGACAGGGAGCTATGGCTACACCTTC
CDR3aa: CASSYETGSYGYTF

d_gene: TRBD2
j_gene: TRBJ2-1
v_gene: TRBV4-1
abundance: NA
len: 17
CDR3nt: TGCGCCAGCAGCCAAGATTCGCCTAGCGGGAGGGCCCGGGAGCAGTTCTTC
CDR3aa: CASSQDSPSGRAREQFF

d_gene: NA
j_gene: TRBJ2-3
v_gene: TRBV4-3
abundance: few
len: 16
CDR3nt: TGCGCCAGCAGCCAAGATCACCGGCAGGGGAGGGAGCCGCAGTATTTT
CDR3aa: CASSQDHRQGREPQYF

d_gene: NA
j_gene: TRBJ1-6
v_gene: TRBV30
abundance: once
len: 15
CDR3nt: TGTGCCTGGAGCAGTGCAGAAATTTTCAATTCACCCCTCCACTTT
CDR3aa: CAWSSAEIFNSPLHF

d_gene: TRBD1
j_gene: TRBJ1-5
v_gene: TRBV6-1
abundance: NA
len: 16
CDR3nt: TGTGCCAGCAGTGAACCGGGACAGGGGAACAATCAGCCCCAGCATTTT
CDR3aa: CASSEPGQGNNQPQHF

d_gene: NA
j_gene: TRBJ2-1
v_gene: TRBV4-3
abundance: NA
len: 17
CDR3nt: TGCGCCAGCAGCCAATCTGAGGGGGTGCCCCTCAACAATGAGCAGTTCTTC
CDR3aa: CASSQSEGVPLNNEQFF

d_gene: NA
j_gene: TRBJ1-1
v_gene: TRBV11-2
abundance: NA
len: 18
CDR3nt: TGTGCCAGCAGTTCCCGAAGACCCACAGGGCCAATGAACACTGAAGCTTTCTTT
CDR3aa: CASSSRRPTGPMNTEAFF

d_gene: NA
j_gene: TRBJ1-1
v_gene: TRBV12-3/TRBV12-4
abundance: NA
len: 12
CDR3nt: TGTGCCAGCAGTTTCGACCGCAGAGGGGCTTTCTTT
CDR3aa: CASSFDRRGAFF